Shown below are 20 T cell receptor beta chains from a single sample sequenced in a study of cytomegalovirus exposure and HLA in healthy donors. In the PCR, 60 Vbeta and 13 Jbeta primers were used. Assay: immunoSEQ multiplex PCR; the TCRdb copy retains only in-frame clones and omits some. The profile covers about 140,000 clones, with roughly 77% appearing a single time and 1.5% to 2% taken by the ten largest. Source material: PBMCs. These receptors all stem from a woman aged 30 to 39 in good health and CMV-seronegative.

CDR3 in amino acids: CASSFRTQYF. CDR3 in DNA: TGTGCCAGCAGCTTCCGTACGCAGTATTTT. The chain employs TRBV11-2 and TRBJ2-3, with D unclear. Deletions cut 3 bases from V and 8 bases from J, with 3 bases between. Germline CDR1 and CDR2: SGHAT and FQNNGV. CDR3 length: 10 residues.

V usage is TRBV5-1 and J usage is TRBJ2-7; D possibly corresponds to TRBD2 (5 bases). CDR1 and CDR2 (germline): SGHRS, YFSETQ. The CDR3 covers 15 residues. Trimming left V 0 bases short and J 3 bases short, with 13 bases between. CDR3: CASSLGGSGLYEQYF. CDR3 DNA sequence: TGCGCCAGCAGCTTGGGGGGAAGTGGACTCTACGAGCAGTACTTC.

The rearrangement joins TRBV28 to TRBJ1-1; D remains unclear. This CDR3 is 13 amino acids long. V lost 6 bases, J lost 1 base, and 9 bases lay in between. Germline loops: CDR1 MDHEN, CDR2 SYDVKM. The CDR3 region has the DNA TGTGCCAGCAGAAGACAAGAGAACACTGAAGCTTTCTTT. This encodes CASRRQENTEAFF.

This clone came up a few times. The chain couples TRBV28 to TRBJ1-5, with TRBD1 as a possible D gene (5 bases). CDR1 and CDR2 (germline): MDHEN, SYDVKM. The V end lost 6 bases, the J end lost 4 bases, and 22 bases lay between the germline ends. The CDR3 runs 17 residues. Written as DNA, the CDR3 is TGTGCCAGCAGACCCCCACGGGAGGCCGGGGGGAATCAGCCCCAGCATTTT. Encoded protein: CASRPPREAGGNQPQHF.

This chain joins TRBV28 and TRBJ2-7, with D perhaps TRBD1 (6 bases). The CDR3 length is 15 residues. The germline V gene encodes CDR1 MDHEN and CDR2 SYDVKM. Trimming cost V 7 bases and J 3 bases, with 19 bases left between them. CDR3 nucleotide sequence: TGTGCCAGCAAAGCCCCGGACAGTGGATTCTACGAGCAGTACGTC. Amino acid sequence: CASKAPDSGFYEQYV.

The rearrangement joins TRBV6-6 to TRBJ1-2; D is ambiguous. V gave up 7 bases and J gave up 4 bases, with 10 bases separating them. The CDR3 extends over 12 amino acids. CDR1 is MNHNY and CDR2 is SVGAGI in the germline V gene (reference sequence). In DNA, the CDR3 is TGTGCCAGCAACATTCGAGGCTATGGCTACACCTTC. This sequence encodes CASNIRGYGYTF.

The CDR3 bases are TGTGCCTGGAGTGTAGAAATCGGTAATTCACCCCTCCACTTT. This translates into CAWSVEIGNSPLHF. The V and J genes are TRBV30 and TRBJ1-6; D gene ambiguous. Deletions cut 0 bases from V and 6 bases from J, with 9 bases between. The CDR3 consists of 14 residues. The V gene's germline CDR1 is GTSNPN and CDR2 SVGIG (reference sequence).

The V gene is TRBV5-1, the J gene TRBJ1-2; D is unresolved. This CDR3 comprises 15 residues. V lost 4 bases and J 2 bases, leaving 15 bases between the germline ends. CDR1 is SGHRS and CDR2 is YFSETQ in the germline V gene. The CDR3 nucleotides are TGCGCCAGCAGCCAGCTGACAAATACGAACTATGGCTACACCTTC. Translated, it gives CASSQLTNTNYGYTF.

As concerns this clone: Other DNA sequences from this sample encode an identical CDR3 as well. V usage is TRBV28 and J usage is TRBJ1-2; D not certain. Per germline, CDR1 MDHEN and CDR2 SYDVKM. Trimming left V 4 bases short and J 4 bases short, with 4 bases between. The CDR3 is made up of 11 amino acids. DNA for the CDR3: TGTGCCAGCAGTTCAGGCTATGGCTACACCTTC. Translated: CASSSGYGYTF.

The chain joins TRBV28 to TRBJ1-3, with 9 positions matching TRBD1. Looked up from germline, CDR1 is MDHEN and CDR2 is SYDVKM. This CDR3 contains 16 residues. J lost 3 bases, V lost 7 bases, and 10 bases had no gene match. The CDR3 nucleotides are TGTGCCAGCACGATTCCGGGGACAGGGTTTGGAAACACCATATATTTT. This sequence encodes CASTIPGTGFGNTIYF.

The rearrangement links TRBV7-9 to TRBJ2-1; TRBD2 matches 9 bases. This CDR3 has 15 residues. V shed 1 base, J shed 10 bases, and the junction held 8 bases outside the gene matches. The germline V gene encodes CDR1 SEHNR and CDR2 FQNEAQ (reference sequence). Here the CDR3 reads CASSLGSGGPGEQFF. The CDR3 nucleotides are TGTGCCAGCAGCTTAGGGAGCGGGGGGCCAGGGGAGCAGTTCTTC.

As DNA, the CDR3 is TGTGCCAGCAGCTTAAACCCAGGCCTACTCGGCATTCAGTACTTC. Amino acid sequence: CASSLNPGLLGIQYF. The V call is TRBV7-9, the J call TRBJ2-4, with D unresolved. The CDR3 runs to 15 residues. Trimming took off 2 bases at V and 9 bases at J, with 17 bases between the two ends. Germline V gene data show CDR1 as SEHNR and CDR2 as FQNEAQ (reference sequence).

The gene calls are TRBV6-5 and TRBJ2-7; 9 bases fit TRBD1. Germline V gives CDR1 MNHEY, CDR2 SVGAGI. The V gene end was trimmed by 6 bases and the J gene end by 13 bases; junction bases not matched to a gene: 13. This CDR3 region has 13 residues. CDR3 nucleotides: TGTGCCAGCAGCCCTGGTTCCGGGACAGGGTTTTACGTC. Residues: CASSPGSGTGFYV.

This chain links TRBV30 with TRBJ1-4; D call uncertain. This CDR3 contains 12 residues. Trimming took 0 bases from V and 7 from J, leaving 6 bases between them. Germline V lookup: CDR1 GTSNPN, CDR2 SVGIG (reference sequence). As DNA, the CDR3 is TGTGCCTGGAGTGTTCTAAGTGAAAAACTGTTTTTT. Its translation: CAWSVLSEKLFF.

The table lists this clone with a count of one. The gene calls are TRBV9 and TRBJ1-1; 10 nucleotides agree with TRBD1. Germline values: CDR1 SGDLS, CDR2 YYNGEE. V was pared by 0 bases and J by 3 bases, with 11 bases of the junction left unmatched. This CDR3 is built from 18 residues. The CDR3 DNA sequence: TGTGCCAGCAGCGTAGCTGGGACAGGGGACTCCGTGGACACTGAAGCTTTCTTT. This gives the protein CASSVAGTGDSVDTEAFF.

This clone has only one observation. The V and J genes are TRBV28 and TRBJ2-1; the match to TRBD2 covers 7 bases. Germline V lookup: CDR1 MDHEN, CDR2 SYDVKM. The CDR3 has 15 amino acids. Losses at the gene ends were 1 base for V and 5 bases for J; bases not matched to a gene: 5. In DNA form, the CDR3 reads TGTGCCAGCAGTTTATATTCGGGGGGACACAATGAGCAGTTCTTC. It yields the protein CASSLYSGGHNEQFF.

The rearrangement joins TRBV6-5 to TRBJ2-5; 7 bases align to TRBD1. V lost 6 bases to trimming and J lost 2 bases; unmatched junction nucleotides: 3. Germline CDR1 is MNHEY and CDR2 is SVGAGI. The CDR3 has 13 amino acids. The CDR3 is CASRGTAQETQYF. CDR3 nucleotide sequence: TGTGCCAGCAGAGGGACAGCTCAAGAGACCCAGTACTTC.

The chain couples TRBV5-1 to TRBJ2-2; weak D call: TRBD2 (6 bases). This CDR3 has 18 residues. The ends were cut back, 0 bases at V and 0 bases at J, with 15 bases in the middle. The germline CDR1 and CDR2 sequences are SGHRS and YFSETQ. This CDR3 is CASSLGGLKNSNTGELFF. As DNA, the CDR3 is TGCGCCAGCAGCTTGGGGGGACTGAAAAATTCGAACACCGGGGAGCTGTTTTTT. The variable domain in full, completed from reference TRBV5-1 and TRBJ2-2, reads KAGVTQTPRYLIKTRGQQVTLSCSPISGHRSVSWYQQTPGQGLQFLFEYFSETQRNKGNFPGRFSGRQFSNSRSEMNVSTLELGDSALYLCASSLGGLKNSNTGELFFGEGSRLTVL.

The V and J genes are TRBV10-3 and TRBJ2-7; no clear D gene. Germline CDR1 is ENHRY and CDR2 is SYGVKD. V was trimmed by 3 bases and J by 0 bases, leaving 15 bases between them. The CDR3 sequence is 16 residues long. CDR3 sequence reads: CAISDPGRPSSYEQYV. CDR3 DNA sequence: TGTGCCATCAGTGACCCGGGCAGGCCTAGCTCCTACGAGCAGTACGTC.

The V call is TRBV7-6, the J call TRBJ2-7; D possibly corresponds to TRBD1 (6 bases). The germline gives CDR1 SGHVS, CDR2 FNYEAQ. V was trimmed by 4 bases and J by 5 bases, leaving 12 bases between them. The CDR3 sequence is 13 residues long. The CDR3 nucleotides read TGTGCCAGCAGCTCCGACAGGAGCGACGAGCAGTACTTC. Protein product: CASSSDRSDEQYF.